This record looks at one T cell receptor (beta chain) sequence and its context. Its cognate antigen is unknown. These data are taken from a study of OX40 agonist ivuxolimab in advanced cancers. Study-level points and caveats: Nonresponders, in some cases, also had low normalized T-cell clonal expansion. On average, CD8+ T cells had more expanded clones than CD4+. Both CD4+ and CD8+ T cell populations in blood had undergone clonal expansion by week 6 at 0.1 to 3.0 mg/kg.

Assay: immunoSEQ multiplex PCR; the TCRdb copy retains only in-frame clones and omits some. In the table there are approximately 70,000 clones, 70% to 90% of which are singletons. Trimming pared 7 bases from V and 5 bases from J, leaving 17 bases between. The CDR3 runs to 15 residues. The germline V gene has CDR1 MNHEY and CDR2 SVGAGI. This chain uses TRBV6-5 with TRBJ2-2; D is possibly TRBD2 (5 bases). Sequenced material: CD4+ or CD8+ T cells sorted from blood, taken in a trial of the OX40 agonist ivuxolimab. This TCR derives from an adult with an advanced solid tumor such as melanoma, head and neck, liver or kidney cancer. In nucleotides, the CDR3 is TGTGCCAGCATCACCGGGAACTCCCCGACCGGGGAGCTGTTTTTT. Translated: CASITGNSPTGELFF.